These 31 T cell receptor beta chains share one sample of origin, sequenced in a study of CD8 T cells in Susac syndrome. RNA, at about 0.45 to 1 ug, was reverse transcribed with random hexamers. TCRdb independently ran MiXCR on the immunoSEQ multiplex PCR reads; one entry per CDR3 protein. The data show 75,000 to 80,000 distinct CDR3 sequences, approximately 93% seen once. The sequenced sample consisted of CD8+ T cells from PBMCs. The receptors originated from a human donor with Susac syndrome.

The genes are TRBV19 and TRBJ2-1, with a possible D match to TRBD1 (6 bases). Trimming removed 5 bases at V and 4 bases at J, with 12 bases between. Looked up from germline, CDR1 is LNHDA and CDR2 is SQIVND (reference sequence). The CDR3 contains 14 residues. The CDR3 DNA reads TGTGCCAGTAGTTACAGGGCGATGTACAATGAGCAGTTCTTC. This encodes CASSYRAMYNEQFF. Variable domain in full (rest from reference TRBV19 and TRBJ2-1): DGGITQSPKYLFRKEGQNVTLSCEQNLNHDAMYWYRQDPGQGLRLIYYSQIVNDFQKGDIAEGYSVSREKKESFPLTVTSAQKNPTAFYLCASSYRAMYNEQFFGPGTRLTVL.

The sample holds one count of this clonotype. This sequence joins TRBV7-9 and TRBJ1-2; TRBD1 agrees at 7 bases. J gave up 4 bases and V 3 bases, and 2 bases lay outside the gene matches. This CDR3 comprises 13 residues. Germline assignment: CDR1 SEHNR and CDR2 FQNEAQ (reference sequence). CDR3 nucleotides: TGTGCCAGCAGCTTCGGGACAGTCTATGGCTACACCTTC. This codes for CASSFGTVYGYTF.

CDR3: CSATQTSGDFYNEQFF. CDR3 nucleotide sequence: TGCAGTGCTACACAGACTAGCGGAGACTTCTACAATGAGCAGTTCTTC. The J gene is TRBJ2-1, the V gene TRBV20-1, with 9 positions matching TRBD2. J was trimmed by 3 bases and V by 4 bases; bases with no gene match: 10. CDR1 DFQATT and CDR2 SNEGSKA come from the germline V gene (reference sequence). This CDR3 comprises 16 residues.

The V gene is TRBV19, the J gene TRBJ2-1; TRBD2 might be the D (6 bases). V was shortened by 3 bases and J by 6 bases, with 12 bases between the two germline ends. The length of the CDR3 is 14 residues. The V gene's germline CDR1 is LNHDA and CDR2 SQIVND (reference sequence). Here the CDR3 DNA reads TGTGCCAGTAGTATCGGAGCGGGTCTCAATGAGCAGTTCTTC. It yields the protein CASSIGAGLNEQFF.

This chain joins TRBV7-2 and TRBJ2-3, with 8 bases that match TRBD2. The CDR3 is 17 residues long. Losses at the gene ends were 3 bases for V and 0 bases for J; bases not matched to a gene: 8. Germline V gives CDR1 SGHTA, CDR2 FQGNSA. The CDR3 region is CASSFLGSGGSTDTQYF. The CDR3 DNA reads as TGTGCCAGCAGCTTCCTCGGGAGCGGGGGTAGCACAGATACGCAGTATTTT.

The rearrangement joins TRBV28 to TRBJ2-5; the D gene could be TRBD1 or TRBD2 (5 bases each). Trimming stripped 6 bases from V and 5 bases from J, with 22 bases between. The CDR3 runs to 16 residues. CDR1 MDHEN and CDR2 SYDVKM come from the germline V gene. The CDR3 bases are TGTGCCAGCAGCAAGGGGACCCTCAGGCGCGGGGAGACCCAGTACTTC. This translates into CASSKGTLRRGETQYF.

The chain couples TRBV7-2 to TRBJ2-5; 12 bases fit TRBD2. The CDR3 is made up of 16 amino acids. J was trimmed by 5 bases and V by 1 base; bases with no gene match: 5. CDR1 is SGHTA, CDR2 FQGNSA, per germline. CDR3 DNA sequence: TGTGCCAGCAGCTTAGAGCTAGCGGGGGGGAAGGAGACCCAGTACTTC. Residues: CASSLELAGGKETQYF.

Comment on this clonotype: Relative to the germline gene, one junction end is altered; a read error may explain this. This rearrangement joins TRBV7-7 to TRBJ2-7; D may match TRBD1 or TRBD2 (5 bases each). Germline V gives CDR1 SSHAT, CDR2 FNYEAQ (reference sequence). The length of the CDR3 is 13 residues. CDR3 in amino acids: CASSEGRGREQYF. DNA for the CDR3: TGTGCTAGCAGCGAAGGACGGGGCCGCGAGCAGTACTTC.

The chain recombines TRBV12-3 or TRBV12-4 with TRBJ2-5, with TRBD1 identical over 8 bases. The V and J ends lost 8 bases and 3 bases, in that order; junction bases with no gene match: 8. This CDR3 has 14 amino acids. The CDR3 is CASRTGRREETQYF. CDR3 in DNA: TGTGCCAGCCGGACAGGGAGGAGAGAAGAGACCCAGTACTTC.

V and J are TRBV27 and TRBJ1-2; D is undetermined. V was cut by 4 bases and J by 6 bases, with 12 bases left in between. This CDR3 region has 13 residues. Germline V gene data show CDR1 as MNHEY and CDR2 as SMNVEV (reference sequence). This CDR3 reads CASSSAGGHGYTF. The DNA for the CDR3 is TGTGCCAGCAGTTCGGCGGGAGGCCATGGCTACACCTTC.

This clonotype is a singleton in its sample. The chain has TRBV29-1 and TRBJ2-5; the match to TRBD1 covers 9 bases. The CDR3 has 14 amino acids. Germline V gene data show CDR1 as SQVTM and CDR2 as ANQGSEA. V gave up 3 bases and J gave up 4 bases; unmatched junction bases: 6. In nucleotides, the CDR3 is TGCAGCGTTGATTTCGGACAGGGGATAGAGACCCAGTACTTC. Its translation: CSVDFGQGIETQYF.

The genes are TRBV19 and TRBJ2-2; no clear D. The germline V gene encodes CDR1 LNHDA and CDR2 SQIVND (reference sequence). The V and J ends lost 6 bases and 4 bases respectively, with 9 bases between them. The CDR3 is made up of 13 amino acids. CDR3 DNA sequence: TGTGCCAGTAGCAACTCGGGCACCGGGGAGCTGTTTTTT. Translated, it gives CASSNSGTGELFF.

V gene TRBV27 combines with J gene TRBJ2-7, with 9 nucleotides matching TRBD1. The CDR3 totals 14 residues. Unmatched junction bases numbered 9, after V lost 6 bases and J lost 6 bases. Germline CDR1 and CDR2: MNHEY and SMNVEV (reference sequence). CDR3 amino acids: CASSPGTGLIEQYF. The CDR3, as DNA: TGTGCCAGCAGCCCGGGGACAGGGCTTATCGAGCAGTACTTC.

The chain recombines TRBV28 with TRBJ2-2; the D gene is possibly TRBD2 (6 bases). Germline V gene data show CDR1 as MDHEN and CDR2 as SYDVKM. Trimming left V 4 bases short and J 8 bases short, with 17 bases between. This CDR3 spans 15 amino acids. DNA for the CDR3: TGTGCCAGCAGTTCTTGGGACTCCTCGGGGGGGGAGCTGTTTTTT. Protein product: CASSSWDSSGGELFF.

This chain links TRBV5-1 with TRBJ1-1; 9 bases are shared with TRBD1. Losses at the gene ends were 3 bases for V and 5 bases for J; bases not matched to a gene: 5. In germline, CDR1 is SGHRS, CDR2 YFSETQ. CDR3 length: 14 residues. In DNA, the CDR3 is TGCGCCAGCAGCTCTACAGGGGGCAATACTGAAGCTTTCTTT. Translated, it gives CASSSTGGNTEAFF.

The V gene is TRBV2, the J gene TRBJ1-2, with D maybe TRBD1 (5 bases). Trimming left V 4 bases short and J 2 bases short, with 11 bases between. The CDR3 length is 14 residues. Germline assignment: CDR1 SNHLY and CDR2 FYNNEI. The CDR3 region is CASSGEGLNYGYTF. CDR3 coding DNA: TGTGCCAGCAGTGGTGAGGGGTTAAACTATGGCTACACCTTC.

The CDR3 region is CASSSWGYRERETQYF. The CDR3 nucleotides read TGTGCCAGCAGCTCATGGGGATACAGGGAGCGAGAGACCCAGTACTTC. This chain joins TRBV9 and TRBJ2-5, with a tentative D call TRBD1 (6 bases). Trimming removed 4 bases at V and 4 bases at J, with 20 bases between. The CDR3 contains 16 residues. Germline CDR1 reads SGDLS; CDR2 reads YYNGEE. Supplemented by reference TRBV9 and TRBJ2-5, the full variable domain reads DSGVTQTPKHLITATGQRVTLRCSPRSGDLSVYWYQQSLDQGLQFLIQYYNGEERAKGNILERFSAQQFPDLHSELNLSSLELGDSALYFCASSSWGYRERETQYFGPGTRLLVL.

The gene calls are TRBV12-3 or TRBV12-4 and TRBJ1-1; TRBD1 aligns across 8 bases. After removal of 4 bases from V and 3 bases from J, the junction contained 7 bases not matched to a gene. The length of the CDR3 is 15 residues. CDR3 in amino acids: CASSSPTGEDTEAFF. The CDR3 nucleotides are TGTGCCAGCAGTTCCCCGACAGGGGAAGACACTGAAGCTTTCTTT.

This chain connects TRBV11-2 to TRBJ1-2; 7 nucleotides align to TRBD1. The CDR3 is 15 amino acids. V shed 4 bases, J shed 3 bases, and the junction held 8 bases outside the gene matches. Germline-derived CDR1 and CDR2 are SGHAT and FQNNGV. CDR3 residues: CASSSPDRDYYGYTF. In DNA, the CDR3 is TGTGCCAGCAGCTCTCCCGACAGGGACTACTATGGCTACACCTTC.

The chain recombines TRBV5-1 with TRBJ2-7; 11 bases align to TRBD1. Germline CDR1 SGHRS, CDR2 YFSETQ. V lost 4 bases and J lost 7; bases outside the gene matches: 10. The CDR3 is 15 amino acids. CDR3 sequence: CASSSSGQGAEEQYF. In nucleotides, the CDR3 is TGCGCCAGCAGCAGTTCAGGACAGGGGGCGGAGGAGCAGTACTTC.

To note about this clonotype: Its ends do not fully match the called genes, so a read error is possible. This CDR3 is CASTGGSTIYF. Written as DNA, the CDR3 is TGTGCCAGCACTGGGGGAAGCACCATATATTTT. The chain combines TRBV13 with TRBJ1-3; a weak D match, TRBD1 (5 bases). This CDR3 has 11 amino acids. The germline CDR1 and CDR2 sequences are PRHDT and FYEKMQ (reference sequence).

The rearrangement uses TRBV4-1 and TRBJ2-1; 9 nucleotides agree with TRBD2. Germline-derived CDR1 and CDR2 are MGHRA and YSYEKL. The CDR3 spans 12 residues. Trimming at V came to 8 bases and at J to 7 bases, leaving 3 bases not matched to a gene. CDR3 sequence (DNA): TGCGCCAGCGGCAGCGGGGGGAATGAGCAGTTCTTC. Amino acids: CASGSGGNEQFF.

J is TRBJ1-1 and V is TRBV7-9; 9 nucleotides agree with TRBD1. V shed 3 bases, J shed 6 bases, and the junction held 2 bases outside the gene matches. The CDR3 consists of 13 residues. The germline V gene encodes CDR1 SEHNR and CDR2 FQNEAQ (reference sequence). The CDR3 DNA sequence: TGTGCCAGCAGCTTTACAGGGGGCCCTGAAGCTTTCTTT. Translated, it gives CASSFTGGPEAFF.

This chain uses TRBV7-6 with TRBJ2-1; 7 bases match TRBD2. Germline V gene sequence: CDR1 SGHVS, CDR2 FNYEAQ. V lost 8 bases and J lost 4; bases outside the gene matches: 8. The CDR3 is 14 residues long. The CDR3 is CASLPAGEYNEQFF. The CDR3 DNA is TGTGCCAGCTTGCCGGCGGGGGAATACAATGAGCAGTTCTTC.

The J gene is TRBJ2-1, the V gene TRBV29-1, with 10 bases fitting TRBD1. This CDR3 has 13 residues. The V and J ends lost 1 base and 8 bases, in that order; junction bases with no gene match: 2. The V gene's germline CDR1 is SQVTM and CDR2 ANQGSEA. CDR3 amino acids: CSVEGDRGHEQFF. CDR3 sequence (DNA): TGCAGCGTTGAAGGAGACAGGGGGCATGAGCAGTTCTTC.

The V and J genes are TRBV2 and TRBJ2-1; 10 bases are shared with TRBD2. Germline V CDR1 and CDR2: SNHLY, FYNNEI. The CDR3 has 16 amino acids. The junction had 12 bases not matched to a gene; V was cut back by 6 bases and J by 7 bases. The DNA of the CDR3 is TGTGCCAGCAGAACCAGCGGGGGGGCTATCTGGAATGAGCAGTTCTTC. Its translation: CASRTSGGAIWNEQFF.

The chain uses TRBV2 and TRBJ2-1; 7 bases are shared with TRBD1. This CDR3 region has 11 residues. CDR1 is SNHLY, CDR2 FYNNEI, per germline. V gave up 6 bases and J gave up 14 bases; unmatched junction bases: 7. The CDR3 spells CASRVDRVEFF. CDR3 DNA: TGTGCCAGCAGGGTTGACAGGGTGGAGTTCTTC.

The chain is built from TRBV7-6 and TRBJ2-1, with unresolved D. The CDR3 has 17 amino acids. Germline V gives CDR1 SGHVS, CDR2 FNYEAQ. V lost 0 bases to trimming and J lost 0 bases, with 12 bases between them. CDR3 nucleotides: TGTGCCAGCAGCTTAGCGAAGCGTCAGAGCTCCTACAATGAGCAGTTCTTC. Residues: CASSLAKRQSSYNEQFF. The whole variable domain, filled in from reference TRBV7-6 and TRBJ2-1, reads GAGVSQSPRYKVTKRGQDVALRCDPISGHVSLYWYRQALGQGPEFLTYFNYEAQQDKSGLPNDRFSAERPEGSISTLTIQRTEQRDSAMYRCASSLAKRQSSYNEQFFGPGTRLTVL.

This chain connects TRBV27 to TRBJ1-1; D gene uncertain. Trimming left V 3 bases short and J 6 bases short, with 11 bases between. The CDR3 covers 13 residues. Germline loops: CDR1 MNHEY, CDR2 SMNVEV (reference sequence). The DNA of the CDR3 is TGTGCCAGCAGTTTTAACCTCGGAGCTGAAGCTTTCTTT. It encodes CASSFNLGAEAFF.

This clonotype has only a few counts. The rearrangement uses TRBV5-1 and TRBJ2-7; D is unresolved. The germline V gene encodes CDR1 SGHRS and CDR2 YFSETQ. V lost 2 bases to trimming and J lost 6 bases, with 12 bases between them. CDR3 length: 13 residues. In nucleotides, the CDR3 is TGCGCCAGCAGCTTCGACACGGCCCGCGAGCAGTACTTC. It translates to CASSFDTAREQYF.

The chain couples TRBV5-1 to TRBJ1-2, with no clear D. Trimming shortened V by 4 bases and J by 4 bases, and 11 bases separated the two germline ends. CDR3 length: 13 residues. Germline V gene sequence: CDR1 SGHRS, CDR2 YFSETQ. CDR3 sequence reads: CASSPRTGYGYTF. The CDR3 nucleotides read TGCGCCAGCAGCCCAAGGACGGGCTATGGCTACACCTTC.